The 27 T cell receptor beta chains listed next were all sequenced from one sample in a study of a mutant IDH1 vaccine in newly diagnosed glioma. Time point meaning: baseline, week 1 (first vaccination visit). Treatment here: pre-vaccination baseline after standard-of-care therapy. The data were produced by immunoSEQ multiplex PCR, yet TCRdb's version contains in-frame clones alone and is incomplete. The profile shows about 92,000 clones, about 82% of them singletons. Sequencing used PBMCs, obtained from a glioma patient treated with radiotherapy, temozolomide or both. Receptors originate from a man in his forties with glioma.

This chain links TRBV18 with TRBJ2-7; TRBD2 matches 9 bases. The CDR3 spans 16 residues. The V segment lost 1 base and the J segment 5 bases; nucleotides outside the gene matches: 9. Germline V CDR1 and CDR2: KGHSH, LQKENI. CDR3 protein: CASSPQMLAGIHEQYF. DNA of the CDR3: TGTGCCAGCTCACCACAGATGCTAGCGGGAATCCACGAGCAGTACTTC.

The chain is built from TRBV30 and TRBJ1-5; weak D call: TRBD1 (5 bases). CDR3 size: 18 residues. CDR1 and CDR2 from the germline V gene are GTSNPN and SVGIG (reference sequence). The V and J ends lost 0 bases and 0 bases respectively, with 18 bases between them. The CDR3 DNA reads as TGTGCCTGGAGTGTACGGGGGACTGGGGTCTATAGCAATCAGCCCCAGCATTTT. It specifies CAWSVRGTGVYSNQPQHF.

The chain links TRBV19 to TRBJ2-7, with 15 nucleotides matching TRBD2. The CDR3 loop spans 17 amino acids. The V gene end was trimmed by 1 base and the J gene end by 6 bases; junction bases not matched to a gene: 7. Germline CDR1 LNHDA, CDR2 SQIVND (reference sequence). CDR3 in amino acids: CASSIVSGLAGGIEQYF. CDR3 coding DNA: TGTGCCAGTAGTATAGTGAGCGGACTAGCGGGAGGGATCGAGCAGTACTTC.

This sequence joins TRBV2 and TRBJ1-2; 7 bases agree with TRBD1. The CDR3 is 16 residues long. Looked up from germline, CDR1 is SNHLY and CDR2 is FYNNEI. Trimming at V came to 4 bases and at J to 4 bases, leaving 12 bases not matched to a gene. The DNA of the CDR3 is TGTGCCAGCAGTGTACAGGGGCGAAGAAGCACCTATGGCTACACCTTC. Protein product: CASSVQGRRSTYGYTF.

Here the CDR3 reads CASGGTGRTGELFF. The CDR3 nucleotides read TGTGCCAGCGGGGGGACAGGGAGGACCGGGGAGCTGTTTTTT. The chain joins TRBV2 to TRBJ2-2; 9 nucleotides align to TRBD1. Looked up from germline, CDR1 is SNHLY and CDR2 is FYNNEI. CDR3 length: 14 residues. J gave up 5 bases and V 8 bases, and 6 bases lay outside the gene matches. Full variable domain (missing parts from reference TRBV2 and TRBJ2-2): EPEVTQTPSHQVTQMGQEVILRCVPISNHLYFYWYRQILGQKVEFLVSFYNNEISEKSEIFDDQFSVERPDGSNFTLKIRSTKLEDSAMYFCASGGTGRTGELFFGEGSRLTVL.

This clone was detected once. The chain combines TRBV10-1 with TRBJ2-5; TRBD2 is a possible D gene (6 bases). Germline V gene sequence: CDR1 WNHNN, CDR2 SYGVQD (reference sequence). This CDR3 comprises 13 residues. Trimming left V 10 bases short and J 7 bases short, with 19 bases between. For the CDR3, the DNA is TGCGCCACCGTAGCGGTCGTGGGGAGGACCCAGTACTTC. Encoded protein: CATVAVVGRTQYF.

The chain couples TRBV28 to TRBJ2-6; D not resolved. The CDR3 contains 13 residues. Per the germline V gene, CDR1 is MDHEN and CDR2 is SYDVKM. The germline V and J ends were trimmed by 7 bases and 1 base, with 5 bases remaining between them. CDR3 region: CASKLSGANVLTF. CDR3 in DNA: TGTGCCAGCAAACTTTCTGGGGCCAACGTCCTGACTTTC.

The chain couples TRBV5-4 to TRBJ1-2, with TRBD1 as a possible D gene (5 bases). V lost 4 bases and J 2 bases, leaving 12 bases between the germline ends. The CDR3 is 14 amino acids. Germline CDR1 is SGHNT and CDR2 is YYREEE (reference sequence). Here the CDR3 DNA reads TGTGCCAGCAGCCTCACGGGGCAGAACTATGGCTACACCTTC. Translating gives CASSLTGQNYGYTF.

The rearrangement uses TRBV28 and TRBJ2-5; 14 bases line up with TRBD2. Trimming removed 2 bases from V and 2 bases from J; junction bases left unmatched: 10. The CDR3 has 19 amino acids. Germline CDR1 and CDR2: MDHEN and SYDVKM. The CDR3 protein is CASSLRGTSGRVRQETQYF. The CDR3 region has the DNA TGTGCCAGCAGTTTACGCGGGACTAGCGGGAGAGTGAGGCAAGAGACCCAGTACTTC.

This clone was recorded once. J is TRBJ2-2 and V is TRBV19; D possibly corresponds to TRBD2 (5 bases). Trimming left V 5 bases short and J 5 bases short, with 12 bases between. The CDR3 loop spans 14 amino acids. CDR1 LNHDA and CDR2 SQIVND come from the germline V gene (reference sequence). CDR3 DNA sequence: TGTGCCAGTAGTTGGTCCCGCGGGACCGGGGAGCTGTTTTTT. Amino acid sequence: CASSWSRGTGELFF.

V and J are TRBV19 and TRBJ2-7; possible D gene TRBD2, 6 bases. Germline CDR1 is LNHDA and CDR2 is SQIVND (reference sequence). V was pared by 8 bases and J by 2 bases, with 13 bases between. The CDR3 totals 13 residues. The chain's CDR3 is CASSGENTYEQYF. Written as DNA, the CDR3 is TGTGCCAGTTCGGGAGAAAATACCTACGAGCAGTACTTC.

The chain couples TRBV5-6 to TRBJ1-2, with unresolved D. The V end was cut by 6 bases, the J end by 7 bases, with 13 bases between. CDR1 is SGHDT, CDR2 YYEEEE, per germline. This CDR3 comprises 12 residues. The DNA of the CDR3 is TGTGCCAGCACCCTTGGGGTGGGTGGCTACACCTTC. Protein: CASTLGVGGYTF.

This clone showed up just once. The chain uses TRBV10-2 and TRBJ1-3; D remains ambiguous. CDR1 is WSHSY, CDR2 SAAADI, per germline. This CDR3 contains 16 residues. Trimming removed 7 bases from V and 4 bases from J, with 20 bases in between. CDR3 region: CASTSSWSPVGNTIYF. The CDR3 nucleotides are TGCGCCAGCACCAGTTCGTGGAGTCCGGTGGGAAACACCATATATTTT.

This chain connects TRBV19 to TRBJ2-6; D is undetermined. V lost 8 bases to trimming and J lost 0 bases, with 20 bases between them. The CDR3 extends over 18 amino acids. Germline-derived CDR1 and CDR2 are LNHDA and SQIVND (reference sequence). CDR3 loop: CASVSLWQRASGANVLTF. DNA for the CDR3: TGTGCCAGTGTCTCCCTCTGGCAGCGCGCCTCTGGGGCCAACGTCCTGACTTTC.

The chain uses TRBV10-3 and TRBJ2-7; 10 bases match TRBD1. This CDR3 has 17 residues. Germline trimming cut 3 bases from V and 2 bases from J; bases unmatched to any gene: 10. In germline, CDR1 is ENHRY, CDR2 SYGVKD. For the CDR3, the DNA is TGTGCCATCAGTGATCCGGGACAGGGGACGATAGCCTACGAGCAGTACTTC. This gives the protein CAISDPGQGTIAYEQYF.

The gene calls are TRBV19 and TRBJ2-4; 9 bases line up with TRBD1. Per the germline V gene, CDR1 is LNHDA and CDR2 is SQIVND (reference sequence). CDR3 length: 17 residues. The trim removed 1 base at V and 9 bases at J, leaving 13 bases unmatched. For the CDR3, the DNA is TGTGCCAGTAGTATAGGGCACAGGGGGCGTTGGGACAGCATTCAGTACTTC. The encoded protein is CASSIGHRGRWDSIQYF.

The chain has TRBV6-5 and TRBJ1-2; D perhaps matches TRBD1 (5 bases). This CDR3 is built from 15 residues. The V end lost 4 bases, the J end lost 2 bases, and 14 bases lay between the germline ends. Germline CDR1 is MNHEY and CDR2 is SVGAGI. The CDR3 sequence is CASSSLGRDNYGYTF. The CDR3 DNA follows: TGTGCCAGCAGTTCCTTGGGCAGGGACAACTATGGCTACACCTTC.

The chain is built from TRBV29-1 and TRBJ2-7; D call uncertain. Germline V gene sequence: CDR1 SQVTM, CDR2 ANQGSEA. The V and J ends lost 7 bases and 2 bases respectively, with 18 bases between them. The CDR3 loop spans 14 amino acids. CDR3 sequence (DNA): TGCAGCGCCCAAGAGAGGAACCCCCCCTACGAGCAGTACTTC. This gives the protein CSAQERNPPYEQYF.

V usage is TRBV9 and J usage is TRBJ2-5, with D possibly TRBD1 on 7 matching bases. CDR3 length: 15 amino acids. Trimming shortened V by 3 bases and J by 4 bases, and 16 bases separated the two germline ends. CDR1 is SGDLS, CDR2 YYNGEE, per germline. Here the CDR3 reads CASSARPQGGETQYF. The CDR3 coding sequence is TGTGCCAGCAGCGCTAGACCCCAGGGGGGAGAGACCCAGTACTTC.

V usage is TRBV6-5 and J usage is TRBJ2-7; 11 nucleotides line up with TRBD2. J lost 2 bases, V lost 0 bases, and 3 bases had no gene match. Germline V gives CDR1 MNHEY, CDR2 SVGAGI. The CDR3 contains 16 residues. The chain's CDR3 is CASSYSTSGSPYEQYF. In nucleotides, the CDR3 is TGTGCCAGCAGTTACTCCACTAGCGGGAGTCCCTACGAGCAGTACTTC.

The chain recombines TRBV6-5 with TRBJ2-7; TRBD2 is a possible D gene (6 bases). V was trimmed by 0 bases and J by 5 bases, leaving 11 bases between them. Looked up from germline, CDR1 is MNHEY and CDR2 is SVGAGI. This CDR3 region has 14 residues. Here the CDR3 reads CASSYSPWGDEQYF. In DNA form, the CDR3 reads TGTGCCAGCAGTTACTCACCTTGGGGGGACGAGCAGTACTTC.

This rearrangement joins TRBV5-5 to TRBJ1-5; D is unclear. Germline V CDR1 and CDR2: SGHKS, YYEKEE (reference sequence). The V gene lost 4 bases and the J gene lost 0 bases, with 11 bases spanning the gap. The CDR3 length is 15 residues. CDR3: CASSPISYSNQPQHF. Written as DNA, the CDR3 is TGTGCCAGCAGCCCTATATCCTATAGCAATCAGCCCCAGCATTTT.

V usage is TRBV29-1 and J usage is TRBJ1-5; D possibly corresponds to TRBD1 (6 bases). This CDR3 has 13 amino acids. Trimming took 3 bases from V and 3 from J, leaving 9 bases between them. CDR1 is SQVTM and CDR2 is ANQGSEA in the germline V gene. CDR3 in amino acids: CSVDTGFNQPQHF. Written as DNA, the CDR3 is TGCAGCGTTGATACAGGGTTCAATCAGCCCCAGCATTTT.

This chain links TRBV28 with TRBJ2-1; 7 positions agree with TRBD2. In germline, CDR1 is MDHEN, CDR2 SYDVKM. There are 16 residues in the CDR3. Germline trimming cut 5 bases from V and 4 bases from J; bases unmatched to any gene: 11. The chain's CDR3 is CASSPLPGGPYNEQFF. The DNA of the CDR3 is TGTGCCAGCAGTCCTCTGCCGGGAGGTCCTTACAATGAGCAGTTCTTC.

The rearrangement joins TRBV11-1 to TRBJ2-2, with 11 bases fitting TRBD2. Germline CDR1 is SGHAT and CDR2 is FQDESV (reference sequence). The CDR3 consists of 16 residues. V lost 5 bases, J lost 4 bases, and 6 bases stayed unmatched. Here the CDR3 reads CASSGRTSGSTGELFF. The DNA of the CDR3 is TGTGCCAGCAGCGGCCGGACTAGCGGGTCCACCGGGGAGCTGTTTTTT.

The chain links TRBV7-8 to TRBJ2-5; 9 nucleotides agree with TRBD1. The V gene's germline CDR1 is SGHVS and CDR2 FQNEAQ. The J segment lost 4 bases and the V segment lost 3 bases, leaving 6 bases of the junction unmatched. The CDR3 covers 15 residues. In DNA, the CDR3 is TGTGCCAGCAGCTTTCGGGACAGGGAGGGAGAGACCCAGTACTTC. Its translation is CASSFRDREGETQYF. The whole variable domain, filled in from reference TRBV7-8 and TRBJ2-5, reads GAGVSQSPRYKVAKRGQDVALRCDPISGHVSLFWYQQALGQGPEFLTYFQNEAQLDKSGLPSDRFFAERPEGSVSTLKIQRTQQEDSAVYLCASSFRDREGETQYFGPGTRLLVL.

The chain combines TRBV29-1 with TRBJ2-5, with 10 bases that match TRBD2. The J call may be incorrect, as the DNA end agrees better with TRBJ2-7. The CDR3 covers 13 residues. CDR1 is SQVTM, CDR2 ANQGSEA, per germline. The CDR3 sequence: CSVEGAGGDEQYF. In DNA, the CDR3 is TGCAGCGTTGAGGGAGCGGGAGGGGACGAGCAGTACTTC.